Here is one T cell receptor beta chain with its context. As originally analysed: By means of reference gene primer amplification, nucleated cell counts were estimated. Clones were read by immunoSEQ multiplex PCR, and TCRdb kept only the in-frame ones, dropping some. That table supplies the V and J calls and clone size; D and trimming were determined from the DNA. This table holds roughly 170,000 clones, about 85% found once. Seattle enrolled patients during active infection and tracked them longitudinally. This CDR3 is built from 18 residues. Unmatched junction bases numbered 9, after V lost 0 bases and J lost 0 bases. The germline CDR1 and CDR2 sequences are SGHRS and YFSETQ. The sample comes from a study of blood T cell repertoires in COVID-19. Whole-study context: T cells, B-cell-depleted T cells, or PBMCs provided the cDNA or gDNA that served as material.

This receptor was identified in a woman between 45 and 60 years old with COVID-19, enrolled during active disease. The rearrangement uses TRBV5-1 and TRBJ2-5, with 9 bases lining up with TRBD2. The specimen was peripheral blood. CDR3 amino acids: CASSLALAGTAYQETQYF. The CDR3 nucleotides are TGCGCCAGCAGCTTGGCCCTAGCGGGGACCGCGTACCAAGAGACCCAGTACTTC.